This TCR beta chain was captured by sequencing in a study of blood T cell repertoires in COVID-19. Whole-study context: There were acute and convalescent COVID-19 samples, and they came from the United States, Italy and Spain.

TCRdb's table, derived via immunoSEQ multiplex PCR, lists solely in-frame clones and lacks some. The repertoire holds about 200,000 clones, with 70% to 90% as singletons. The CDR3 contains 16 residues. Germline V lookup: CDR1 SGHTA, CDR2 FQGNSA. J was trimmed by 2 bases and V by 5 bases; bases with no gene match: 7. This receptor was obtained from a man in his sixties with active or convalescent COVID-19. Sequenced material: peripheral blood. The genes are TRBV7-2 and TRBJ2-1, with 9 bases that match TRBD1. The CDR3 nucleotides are TGTGCCAGCAGCGCCTACAGGGGGCAAGCCTACAATGAGCAGTTCTTC. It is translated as CASSAYRGQAYNEQFF.